This section outlines one T cell receptor beta chain sequence together with its context. The antigen this receptor binds is unknown. The junction departs from germline at one end; a sequencing error may be responsible. TCRalpha and TCRbeta libraries were amplified separately by semi-nested PCR with Advantage 2 and reverse primers in the TRAC or TRBC constant regions. The amount of total RNA used for first-strand cDNA synthesis ranged from roughly 3.5 to 500 ng. The TCR cDNA libraries were generated by 5'-RACE using the SMARTer PCR cDNA Synthesis kit, with a poly-dT primer driving first-strand synthesis. Sample-specific 5-nucleotide barcodes were carried by the semi-nested constant-region reverse primers, and the resulting products were cleaned using the Zymo DNA Clean and Concentrator-5 kit. Pools of up to ten barcoded samples were ligated to Illumina adaptors and sequenced on an Illumina MiSeq as 2 x 150 bp paired-end reads. The original methods were these. After demultiplexing, reads were aligned using BLAT against a custom library built from IMGT containing every combination of human TRAV, TRAJ, TRBV, TRBD and TRBJ. The best BLAT hits were picked using pslCDnaFilter (-maxAligns=1, -ignoreIntrons), and custom Perl scripts were used to calculate clonotype frequencies. TCRdb applied fastp at Q25 and MiXCR to the public reads, then kept only in-frame beta chains. Each entry merges the rows of one CDR3 protein and shows their most common DNA and genes. These V and J calls are TCRdb output, not the study's own analysis. The sample has about 9,000 distinct CDR3 sequences on record, around 20% of them singletons. Together, the top ten hold around 1.4% of the sample.

Enrichment of primary CD8+ T cells was done with magnetic beads from the Miltenyi CD8+ T cell Isolation Kit. Organoid and thymic CD3+TCRalphabeta+CD8 single positive T cells were FACS sorted before RNA extraction. For each sample, total RNA was purified from roughly 40,000 to 200,000 sorted cells using the RNeasy Micro kit, and RNA quality was assessed on an Agilent RNA 6000 Nano chip. Thymic fragments were dissected, disrupted by pipetting and filtered through a 70 um strainer so that thymocytes were released. The sample comes from a study of T cells generated in artificial thymic organoids (dated by TCRdb to 2016 to 2017). The study in broad terms: In some experiments, thymic T cells were further FACS-purified to deplete CD4 immature single positive or double positive precursors. The study compared the TCR alpha and beta CDR3 repertoires of CD8 single positive T cells derived from in vitro artificial thymic organoids against those of naive CD8 T cells from thymus and peripheral blood. The displayed repertoire sequencing data were described as being representative of three independent experiments.

Overall results and qualifications from the work: Physiological TCR clonotype diversity, comparable to that of thymic and blood naive CD8 T cells, was observed in organoid-derived CD8 single positive T cells.

The receptor comes from a human donor who gave cord blood stem cells for thymic organoid culture, a cardiac surgery patient who gave postnatal thymus, or a blood donor (not recorded which). Input material: naive CD8+ T cells from the thymus. The sample's cell subset or site, from its label and the paper: CD3+TCRalphabeta+CD8SP T cells; for blood, CD45RO-CCR7+ naive CD8+ T cells.

Here the CDR3 is given as CASSQAPGRGYDYAF. The DNA sequence is given as TGCGCCAGCAGCCAAGCCCCAGGGCGGGGCTATGACTACGCCTTC. The sequence is built from TRBV4-1 and TRBJ1-2; perhaps TRBD1 is the D gene, with 5 bases matching. From cysteine to phenylalanine, the CDR3 is 15 amino acids long. The kept DNA is CDR3 alone, 45 bases in frame from the first base. From the germline V gene, CDR1 is MGHRA and CDR2 is YSYEKL.